Listed below are T cell receptor beta chains from one sample, sequenced in a study of CD8+ T cells in alopecia areata. This table comes from immunoSEQ multiplex PCR, and its TCRdb copy is limited to in-frame clones, with some not included. The sample has 160,000 or so clones; 50% to 75% are singletons. This material consisted of CD4+ T cells sorted from blood, taken around week 55, from a patient treated with tofacitinib. These receptors came from a human donor with alopecia areata. CDR3s include the opening cysteine and the closing phenylalanine or tryptophan. A D gene is named only where the DNA matches it firmly. Clone size is given for some rows only: seen once, a few or many times, or a class if the clone is expanded.

v_gene: TRBV15
d_gene: TRBD2
j_gene: TRBJ2-3
abundance: NA
CDR3aa: CATSSAGVNTDTQYF
CDR3nt: TGTGCCACCAGCTCAGCGGGGGTAAACACAGATACGCAGTATTTT

v_gene: TRBV5-1
d_gene: NA
j_gene: TRBJ2-3
abundance: few
CDR3aa: CASSDRTSSFDLTF
CDR3nt: TGCGCCAGCAGCGATCGGACCTCATCTTTCGACCTTACATTT

v_gene: TRBV7-2
d_gene: TRBD2
j_gene: TRBJ2-3
abundance: NA
CDR3aa: CASSPRIAGVGADTQYF
CDR3nt: TGTGCCAGCAGCCCGCGCATAGCGGGGGTCGGCGCAGATACGCAGTATTTT

v_gene: TRBV9
d_gene: NA
j_gene: TRBJ1-4
abundance: few
CDR3aa: CASSGGTGRTNEKLFF
CDR3nt: TGTGCCAGCAGCGGCGGCACAGGGAGGACTAATGAAAAACTGTTTTTT

v_gene: TRBV23-1
d_gene: NA
j_gene: TRBJ2-2
abundance: NA
CDR3aa: CASSQSPAGRVATGELFF
CDR3nt: TGCGCCAGCAGTCAATCACCCGCCGGCAGGGTTGCCACCGGGGAGCTGTTTTTT

v_gene: TRBV5-1
d_gene: NA
j_gene: TRBJ2-3
abundance: few
CDR3aa: CATGVAGTRDTQYF
CDR3nt: TGCGCCACCGGGGTGGCGGGGACACGAGATACGCAGTATTTT

v_gene: TRBV7-9
d_gene: NA
j_gene: TRBJ2-7
abundance: NA
CDR3aa: CASSLVSRAHARMYEQYF
CDR3nt: TGTGCCAGCAGCTTAGTGAGCAGGGCGCACGCTCGAATGTACGAGCAGTACTTC

v_gene: TRBV11-2
d_gene: NA
j_gene: TRBJ1-2
abundance: few
CDR3aa: CASSLDMRLGYTF
CDR3nt: TGTGCCAGCAGCTTAGATATGAGGCTCGGCTACACCTTC

v_gene: TRBV18
d_gene: NA
j_gene: TRBJ1-2
abundance: few
CDR3aa: CASSPGRENYGYTF
CDR3nt: TGTGCCAGCTCACCAGGCAGGGAAAACTATGGCTACACCTTC

v_gene: TRBV7-9
d_gene: NA
j_gene: TRBJ1-1
abundance: NA
CDR3aa: CASSREGGEAFF
CDR3nt: TGTGCCAGCAGTCGAGAAGGGGGGGAAGCTTTCTTT

v_gene: TRBV30
d_gene: NA
j_gene: TRBJ1-1
abundance: NA
CDR3aa: CAWSPGKDTEAFF
CDR3nt: TGTGCCTGGAGTCCGGGGAAGGACACTGAAGCTTTCTTT

v_gene: TRBV29-1
d_gene: NA
j_gene: TRBJ1-3
abundance: NA
CDR3aa: CSVEGGLSGNTIYF
CDR3nt: TGCAGCGTTGAAGGGGGCCTCTCTGGAAACACCATATATTTT

v_gene: TRBV5-1
d_gene: TRBD1
j_gene: TRBJ1-1
abundance: NA
CDR3aa: CASSSLRGDDTEAFF
CDR3nt: TGCGCCAGCAGCTCACTCAGGGGGGATGACACTGAAGCTTTCTTT

v_gene: TRBV6-1
d_gene: NA
j_gene: TRBJ2-2
abundance: few
CDR3aa: CASSGGVGPMNTGELFF
CDR3nt: TGTGCCAGCAGTGGGGGTGTAGGGCCTATGAACACCGGGGAGCTGTTTTTT

v_gene: TRBV5-1
d_gene: NA
j_gene: TRBJ2-1
abundance: NA
CDR3aa: CASSLAVVYSSYNEQFF
CDR3nt: TGCGCCAGCAGCTTGGCCGTGGTTTACAGCTCCTACAATGAGCAGTTCTTC

v_gene: TRBV15
d_gene: NA
j_gene: TRBJ2-7
abundance: NA
CDR3aa: CATSRDSGVEQYF
CDR3nt: TGTGCCACCAGCAGAGATTCAGGGGTTGAGCAGTACTTC

v_gene: TRBV30
d_gene: NA
j_gene: TRBJ2-1
abundance: NA
CDR3aa: CAWSESPLNNEQFF
CDR3nt: TGTGCCTGGAGTGAGAGTCCCCTTAACAATGAGCAGTTCTTC

v_gene: TRBV23-1
d_gene: NA
j_gene: TRBJ1-1
abundance: few
CDR3aa: CASSHPVRNTEAFF
CDR3nt: TGCGCCAGCAGTCACCCGGTGAGGAACACTGAAGCTTTCTTT

v_gene: TRBV4-1
d_gene: NA
j_gene: TRBJ2-5
abundance: NA
CDR3aa: CASSQDRATGETQYF
CDR3nt: TGCGCCAGCAGCCAAGATCGTGCGACCGGGGAGACCCAGTACTTC

v_gene: TRBV30
d_gene: NA
j_gene: TRBJ2-7
abundance: NA
CDR3aa: CAWSVPPPGSYEQYF
CDR3nt: TGTGCCTGGAGTGTACCCCCGCCAGGCTCCTACGAGCAGTACTTC

v_gene: TRBV30
d_gene: NA
j_gene: TRBJ1-5
abundance: NA
CDR3aa: CAWREKGLGHQPQHF
CDR3nt: TGTGCCTGGAGAGAGAAGGGGTTAGGTCATCAGCCCCAGCATTTT

v_gene: TRBV30
d_gene: NA
j_gene: TRBJ1-3
abundance: few
CDR3aa: CASPGQNSGNTIYF
CDR3nt: TGTGCCTCGCCGGGACAAAACTCTGGAAACACCATATATTTT

v_gene: TRBV4-1
d_gene: NA
j_gene: TRBJ1-2
abundance: NA
CDR3aa: CASSQDYEGVAYGYTF
CDR3nt: TGCGCCAGCAGCCAAGATTACGAAGGGGTAGCCTATGGCTACACCTTC

v_gene: TRBV2
d_gene: NA
j_gene: TRBJ1-5
abundance: NA
CDR3aa: CASSADAGAGQPQHF
CDR3nt: TGTGCCAGCAGTGCCGATGCGGGCGCGGGTCAGCCCCAGCATTTT

v_gene: TRBV14
d_gene: NA
j_gene: TRBJ2-7
abundance: NA
CDR3aa: CASSYLYEQYF
CDR3nt: TGTGCCAGCAGCTATCTGTACGAGCAGTACTTC

v_gene: TRBV29-1
d_gene: NA
j_gene: TRBJ1-2
abundance: NA
CDR3aa: CSVSGAGYTF
CDR3nt: TGCAGCGTTTCCGGGGCCGGCTACACCTTC

v_gene: TRBV5-4
d_gene: TRBD1
j_gene: TRBJ1-6
abundance: NA
CDR3aa: CASSEGQGLFYSPLHF
CDR3nt: TGTGCCAGCAGCGAGGGACAGGGGTTATTTTATTCACCCCTCCACTTT

v_gene: TRBV7-2
d_gene: TRBD1
j_gene: TRBJ2-1
abundance: NA
CDR3aa: CASSLAGTGFNEQFF
CDR3nt: TGTGCCAGCAGCTTAGCCGGGACAGGGTTTAATGAGCAGTTCTTC

v_gene: TRBV29-1
d_gene: NA
j_gene: TRBJ1-2
abundance: NA
CDR3aa: CSVSSSTYGYTF
CDR3nt: TGCAGCGTTTCAAGCTCGACGTATGGCTACACCTTC

v_gene: TRBV2
d_gene: NA
j_gene: TRBJ2-5
abundance: NA
CDR3aa: CASSEPQGLQETQYF
CDR3nt: TGTGCCAGCAGCGAACCGCAGGGGCTCCAAGAGACCCAGTACTTC

v_gene: TRBV7-8
d_gene: NA
j_gene: TRBJ2-1
abundance: NA
CDR3aa: CASSLRVSSDYNEQFF
CDR3nt: TGTGCCAGCAGCCTAAGGGTCTCTAGCGATTACAATGAGCAGTTCTTC

v_gene: TRBV7-2
d_gene: NA
j_gene: TRBJ1-1
abundance: NA
CDR3aa: CASSLNLVNTEAFF
CDR3nt: TGTGCCAGCAGCTTAAACCTCGTGAACACTGAAGCTTTCTTT

v_gene: TRBV28
d_gene: NA
j_gene: TRBJ1-6
abundance: NA
CDR3aa: CASTRQRNSPLHF
CDR3nt: TGTGCCAGCACCCGCCAGCGAAATTCACCCCTCCACTTT

v_gene: TRBV2
d_gene: NA
j_gene: TRBJ1-5
abundance: few
CDR3aa: CASSLARTRNQPQHF
CDR3nt: TGTGCCAGCAGTTTGGCCCGAACACGCAATCAGCCCCAGCATTTT

v_gene: TRBV10-3
d_gene: TRBD1
j_gene: TRBJ2-7
abundance: NA
CDR3aa: CAISEATGASTYEQYF
CDR3nt: TGTGCCATCAGTGAGGCGACAGGGGCCTCGACCTACGAGCAGTACTTC

v_gene: TRBV29-1
d_gene: NA
j_gene: TRBJ1-5
abundance: NA
CDR3aa: CSVDGGPNQPQHF
CDR3nt: TGCAGCGTTGACGGGGGGCCTAATCAGCCCCAGCATTTT

v_gene: TRBV29-1
d_gene: NA
j_gene: TRBJ2-1
abundance: NA
CDR3aa: CSVGSGFNEQFF
CDR3nt: TGCAGCGTCGGATCTGGGTTCAATGAGCAGTTCTTC

v_gene: TRBV18
d_gene: NA
j_gene: TRBJ1-6
abundance: NA
CDR3aa: CASSPTGKDSPLHF
CDR3nt: TGTGCCAGCTCACCAACCGGGAAGGATTCACCCCTCCACTTT

v_gene: TRBV29-1
d_gene: TRBD1
j_gene: TRBJ1-2
abundance: NA
CDR3aa: CSAAPGQGDGYTF
CDR3nt: TGCAGCGCCGCCCCAGGACAGGGTGATGGCTACACCTTC

v_gene: TRBV7-9
d_gene: NA
j_gene: TRBJ1-1
abundance: NA
CDR3aa: CASSLVSVRAYVTNTEAFF
CDR3nt: TGTGCCAGCAGCTTAGTTTCGGTTCGAGCATACGTGACGAACACTGAAGCTTTCTTT

v_gene: TRBV5-1
d_gene: TRBD2
j_gene: TRBJ2-1
abundance: NA
CDR3aa: CASSITSGSNNEQFF
CDR3nt: TGCGCCAGCAGCATCACTAGCGGGAGTAACAATGAGCAGTTCTTC

v_gene: TRBV18
d_gene: NA
j_gene: TRBJ2-5
abundance: NA
CDR3aa: CASSPVQETQYF
CDR3nt: TGTGCCAGCTCACCAGTCCAAGAGACCCAGTACTTC

v_gene: TRBV4-1
d_gene: NA
j_gene: TRBJ1-6
abundance: NA
CDR3aa: CASSQEGGRGSPLHF
CDR3nt: TGCGCCAGCAGCCAAGAGGGAGGAAGGGGTTCACCCCTCCACTTT

v_gene: TRBV2
d_gene: NA
j_gene: TRBJ1-2
abundance: NA
CDR3aa: CATLGEMNYGYTF
CDR3nt: TGTGCCACGTTGGGGGAAATGAACTATGGCTACACCTTC

v_gene: TRBV25-1
d_gene: NA
j_gene: TRBJ2-7
abundance: NA
CDR3aa: CASSRGKGYEQYF
CDR3nt: TGTGCCAGCAGCCGGGGTAAGGGCTACGAGCAGTACTTC

v_gene: TRBV4-1
d_gene: NA
j_gene: TRBJ1-3
abundance: NA
CDR3aa: CASSQPQGRSGNTIYF
CDR3nt: TGCGCCAGCAGCCAACCACAGGGCCGCTCTGGAAACACCATATATTTT

v_gene: TRBV30
d_gene: TRBD1
j_gene: TRBJ1-2
abundance: few
CDR3aa: CAWRAGTGFSYTF
CDR3nt: TGTGCCTGGAGGGCCGGGACAGGGTTTAGCTACACCTTC

v_gene: TRBV7-2
d_gene: TRBD1
j_gene: TRBJ1-2
abundance: NA
CDR3aa: CASSLDRGNYGYTF
CDR3nt: TGTGCCAGCAGCTTAGACAGGGGGAACTATGGCTACACCTTC

v_gene: TRBV30
d_gene: NA
j_gene: TRBJ2-6
abundance: NA
CDR3aa: CAWTGRSYSGANVLTF
CDR3nt: TGTGCCTGGACGGGGCGTTCTTACTCTGGGGCCAACGTCCTGACTTTC

v_gene: TRBV9
d_gene: NA
j_gene: TRBJ2-3
abundance: NA
CDR3aa: CASSVIGTDTQYF
CDR3nt: TGTGCCAGCAGCGTAATAGGCACAGATACGCAGTATTTT

v_gene: TRBV29-1
d_gene: NA
j_gene: TRBJ2-4
abundance: NA
CDR3aa: CSVEVTDSLQYF
CDR3nt: TGCAGCGTTGAAGTGACAGACTCCCTTCAGTACTTC

v_gene: TRBV29-1
d_gene: TRBD1
j_gene: TRBJ2-3
abundance: NA
CDR3aa: CSVAAGDRGSVDTQYF
CDR3nt: TGCAGCGTCGCCGCCGGGGACAGGGGTTCAGTAGATACGCAGTATTTT

v_gene: TRBV29-1
d_gene: NA
j_gene: TRBJ2-4
abundance: NA
CDR3aa: CSVDDGENIQYF
CDR3nt: TGCAGCGTTGACGACGGGGAAAACATTCAGTACTTC

v_gene: TRBV30
d_gene: NA
j_gene: TRBJ1-1
abundance: NA
CDR3aa: CAWSLQANTEAFF
CDR3nt: TGTGCCTGGAGTTTACAGGCTAACACTGAAGCTTTCTTT

v_gene: TRBV6-5
d_gene: TRBD2
j_gene: TRBJ2-3
abundance: NA
CDR3aa: CASRGAGGNTDTQYF
CDR3nt: TGTGCCAGCAGGGGAGCGGGGGGGAACACAGATACGCAGTATTTT

v_gene: TRBV7-9
d_gene: NA
j_gene: TRBJ2-2
abundance: once
CDR3aa: CASSLAGHTGELFF
CDR3nt: TGTGCCAGCAGCTTAGCGGGGCACACCGGGGAGCTGTTTTTT

v_gene: TRBV29-1
d_gene: NA
j_gene: TRBJ2-5
abundance: once
CDR3aa: CSVGNRGQETQYF
CDR3nt: TGCAGCGTTGGTAATAGGGGACAAGAGACCCAGTACTTC